This T cell receptor (beta chain) is from a study of cytomegalovirus exposure and HLA in healthy donors. Study-wide findings and caveats: There were fewer than 200 TCR beta chains listed as cytomegalovirus-associated. Reportedly, cytomegalovirus status was diagnosed with high sensitivity and specificity. Specificity of three CMV-associated chains for CMV antigens was verified in vitro. First-cohort TCR clusters were later found to tend to co-occur in the approximately 120 validation repertoires.

The method was immunoSEQ multiplex PCR; TCRdb's version includes in-frame clones alone and lacks a portion of them. The data contain under 250,000 clones, approximately 82% of them singletons. The V end was cut by 4 bases, the J end by 4 bases, with 11 bases between. There are 13 residues in the CDR3. Germline V gene lookup returns CDR1 SGHVS and CDR2 FQNEAQ. As for this clone: Its target is unknown.

This receptor was obtained from a woman aged 18 to 35 in good health and CMV-seronegative. The rearrangement joins TRBV7-8 to TRBJ2-7, with D tentatively TRBD1 (6 bases). The sequenced material came from PBMCs. CDR3 region: CASSSHRAYEQYF. In DNA, the CDR3 is TGTGCCAGCAGCTCACACAGGGCGTACGAGCAGTACTTC.